This T cell receptor beta chain was observed in a study of cytomegalovirus exposure and HLA in healthy donors. Germline values: CDR1 MNHEY, CDR2 SMNVEV (reference sequence). Trimming at V came to 5 bases and at J to 4 bases, leaving 8 bases not matched to a gene. This CDR3 is 14 amino acids long. Primers included in the PCR were 60 Vbeta and 13 Jbeta primers. Generated by immunoSEQ multiplex PCR, the TCRdb table keeps only in-frame clones and is missing some. The sample records about 130,000 clones, approximately 80% being singletons. V gene TRBV27 combines with J gene TRBJ2-7; 7 bases are a match to TRBD1. This TCR was sampled from a man aged 25-45 years in good health and CMV-seronegative. Sequencing used PBMCs. The CDR3 sequence: CASSPTGFQYEQYF. In DNA form, the CDR3 reads TGTGCCAGCAGTCCGACAGGGTTCCAATACGAGCAGTACTTC.